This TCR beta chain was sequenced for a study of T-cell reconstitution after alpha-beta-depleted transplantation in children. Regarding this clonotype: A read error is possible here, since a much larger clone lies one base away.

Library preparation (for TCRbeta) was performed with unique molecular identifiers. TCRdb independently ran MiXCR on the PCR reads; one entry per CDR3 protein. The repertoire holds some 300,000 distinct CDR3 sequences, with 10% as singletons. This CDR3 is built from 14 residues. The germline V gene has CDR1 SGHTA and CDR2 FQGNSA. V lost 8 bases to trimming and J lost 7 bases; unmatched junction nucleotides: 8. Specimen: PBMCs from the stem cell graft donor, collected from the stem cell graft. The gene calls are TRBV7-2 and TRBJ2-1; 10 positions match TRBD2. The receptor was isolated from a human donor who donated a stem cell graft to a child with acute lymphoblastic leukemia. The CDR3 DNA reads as TGTGCCAGCGGCTCCGGGACTAGCGTGAATGAGCAGTTCTTC. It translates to CASGSGTSVNEQFF.